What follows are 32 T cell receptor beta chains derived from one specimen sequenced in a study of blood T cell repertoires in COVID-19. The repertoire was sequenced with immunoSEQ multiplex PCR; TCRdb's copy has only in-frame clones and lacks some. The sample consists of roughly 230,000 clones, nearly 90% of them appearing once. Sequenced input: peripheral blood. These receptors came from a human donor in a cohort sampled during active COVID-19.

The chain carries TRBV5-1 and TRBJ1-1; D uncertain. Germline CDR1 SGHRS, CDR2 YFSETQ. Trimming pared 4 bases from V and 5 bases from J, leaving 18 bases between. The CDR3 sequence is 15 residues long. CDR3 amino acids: CASSNEGQVFTEAFF. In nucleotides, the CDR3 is TGCGCCAGCAGCAACGAAGGTCAGGTTTTTACTGAAGCTTTCTTT.

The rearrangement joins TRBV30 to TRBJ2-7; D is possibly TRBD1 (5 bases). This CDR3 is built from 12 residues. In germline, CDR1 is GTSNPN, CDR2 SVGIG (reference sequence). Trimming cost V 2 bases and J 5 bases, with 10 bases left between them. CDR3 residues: CAWSLQGHEQYF. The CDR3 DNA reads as TGTGCCTGGAGTCTGCAGGGCCACGAGCAGTACTTC.

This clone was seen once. CDR3 nucleotide sequence: TGTGCCAGCAGCCCGGACAGGGGGCGCCCTGACTATGGCTACACCTTC. It translates to CASSPDRGRPDYGYTF. The genes are TRBV27 and TRBJ1-2; 11 nucleotides agree with TRBD1. The CDR3 has 16 amino acids. Germline CDR1 and CDR2: MNHEY and SMNVEV (reference sequence). Trimming at V came to 6 bases and at J to 3 bases, leaving 9 bases not matched to a gene.

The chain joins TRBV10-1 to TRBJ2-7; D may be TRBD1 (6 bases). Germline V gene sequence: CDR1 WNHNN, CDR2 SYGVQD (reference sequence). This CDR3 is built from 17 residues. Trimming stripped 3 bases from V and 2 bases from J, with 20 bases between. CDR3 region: CASSDPRGTGTPYEQYF. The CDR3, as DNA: TGCGCCAGCAGTGACCCACGGGGTACAGGGACCCCCTACGAGCAGTACTTC.

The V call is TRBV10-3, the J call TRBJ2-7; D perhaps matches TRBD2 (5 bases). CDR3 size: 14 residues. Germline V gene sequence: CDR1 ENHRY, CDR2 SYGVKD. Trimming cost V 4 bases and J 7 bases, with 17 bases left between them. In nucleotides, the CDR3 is TGTGCCATCAGTGGCGTTACCCGGTCGGGGGAGCAGTACTTC. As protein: CAISGVTRSGEQYF.

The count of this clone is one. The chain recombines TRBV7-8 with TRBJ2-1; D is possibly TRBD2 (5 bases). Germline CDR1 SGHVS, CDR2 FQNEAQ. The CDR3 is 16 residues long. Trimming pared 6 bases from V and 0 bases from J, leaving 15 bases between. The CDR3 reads CASRLVERTSYNEQFF. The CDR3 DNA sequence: TGTGCCAGCAGGTTGGTAGAGCGGACCTCCTACAATGAGCAGTTCTTC.

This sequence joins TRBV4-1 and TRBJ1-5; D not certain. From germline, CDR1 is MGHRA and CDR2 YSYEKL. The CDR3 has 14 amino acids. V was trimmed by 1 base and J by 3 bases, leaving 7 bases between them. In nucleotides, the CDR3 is TGCGCCAGCAGCCAAGGACACCTCAATCAGCCCCAGCATTTT. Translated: CASSQGHLNQPQHF.

CDR3: CASRLAFSGSYNSPLHF. In DNA form, the CDR3 reads TGCGCCAGCAGACTGGCCTTTTCGGGGTCCTATAATTCACCCCTCCACTTT. This chain links TRBV5-1 with TRBJ1-6; D unclear. Per the germline V gene, CDR1 is SGHRS and CDR2 is YFSETQ. The CDR3 sequence is 17 residues long. Trimming took 5 bases from V and 1 from J, leaving 16 bases between them.

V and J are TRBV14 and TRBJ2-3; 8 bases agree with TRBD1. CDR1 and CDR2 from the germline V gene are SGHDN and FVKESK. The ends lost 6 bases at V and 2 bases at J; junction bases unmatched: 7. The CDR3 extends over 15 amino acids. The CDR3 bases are TGTGCCAGCAGTCATGGACAGGGAGCCACAGATACGCAGTATTTT. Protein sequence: CASSHGQGATDTQYF. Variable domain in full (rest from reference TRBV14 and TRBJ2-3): EAGVTQFPSHSVIEKGQTVTLRCDPISGHDNLYWYRRVMGKEIKFLLHFVKESKQDESGMPNNRFLAERTGGTYSTLKVQPAELEDSGVYFCASSHGQGATDTQYFGPGTRLTVL.

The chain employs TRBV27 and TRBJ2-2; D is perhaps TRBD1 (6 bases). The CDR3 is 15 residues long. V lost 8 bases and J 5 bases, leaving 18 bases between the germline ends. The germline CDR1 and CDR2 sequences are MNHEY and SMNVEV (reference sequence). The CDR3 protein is CASGRWSGQTGELFF. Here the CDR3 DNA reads TGTGCCAGCGGCCGGTGGAGCGGACAGACCGGGGAGCTGTTTTTT.

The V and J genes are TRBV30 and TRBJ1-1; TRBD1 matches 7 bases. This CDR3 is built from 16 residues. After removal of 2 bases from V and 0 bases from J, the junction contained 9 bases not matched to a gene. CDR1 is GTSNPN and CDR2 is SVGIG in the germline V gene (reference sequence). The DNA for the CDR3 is TGTGCCTGGAGTCCAGGGGACAGTATAATGAACACTGAAGCTTTCTTT. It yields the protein CAWSPGDSIMNTEAFF.

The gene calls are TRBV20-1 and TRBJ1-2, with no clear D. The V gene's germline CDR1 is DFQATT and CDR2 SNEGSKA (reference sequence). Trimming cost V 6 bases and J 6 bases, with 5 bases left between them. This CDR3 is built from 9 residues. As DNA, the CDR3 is TGCAGTGCCTTCGATGGCTACACCTTC. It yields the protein CSAFDGYTF.

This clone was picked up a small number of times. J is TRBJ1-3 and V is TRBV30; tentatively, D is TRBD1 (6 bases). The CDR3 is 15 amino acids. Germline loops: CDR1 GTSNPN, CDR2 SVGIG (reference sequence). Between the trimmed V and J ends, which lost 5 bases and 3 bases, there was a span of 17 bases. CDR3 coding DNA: TGTGCCTGGGCGGGAGGTGGGGGCTTTGGAAACACCATATATTTT. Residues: CAWAGGGGFGNTIYF.

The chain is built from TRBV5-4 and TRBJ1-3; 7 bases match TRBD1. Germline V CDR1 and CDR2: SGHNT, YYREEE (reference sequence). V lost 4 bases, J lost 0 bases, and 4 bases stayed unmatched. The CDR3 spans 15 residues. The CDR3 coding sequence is TGTGCCAGCAGCACAGGGGCGTTCTCTGGAAACACCATATATTTT. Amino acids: CASSTGAFSGNTIYF.

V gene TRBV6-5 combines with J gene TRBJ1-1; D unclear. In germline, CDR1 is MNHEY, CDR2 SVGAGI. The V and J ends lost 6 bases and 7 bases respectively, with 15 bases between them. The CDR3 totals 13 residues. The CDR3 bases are TGTGCCAGCAGCGCCCGGGTGGACTATGAAGCTTTCTTT. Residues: CASSARVDYEAFF.

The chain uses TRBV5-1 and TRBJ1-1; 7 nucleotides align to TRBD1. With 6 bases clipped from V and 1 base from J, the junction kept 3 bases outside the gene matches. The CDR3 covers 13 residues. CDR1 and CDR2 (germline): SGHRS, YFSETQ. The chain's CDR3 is CASTGQANTEAFF. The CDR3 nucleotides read TGCGCCAGCACCGGACAGGCGAACACTGAAGCTTTCTTT.

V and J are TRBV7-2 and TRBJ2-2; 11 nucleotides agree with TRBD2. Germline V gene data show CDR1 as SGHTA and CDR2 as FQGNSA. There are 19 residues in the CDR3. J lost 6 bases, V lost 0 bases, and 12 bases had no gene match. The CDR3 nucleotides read TGTGCCAGCAGCTTAGCGAGACTAGCGGGAAACGGGGGTCCCGGGGAGCTGTTTTTT. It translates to CASSLARLAGNGGPGELFF.

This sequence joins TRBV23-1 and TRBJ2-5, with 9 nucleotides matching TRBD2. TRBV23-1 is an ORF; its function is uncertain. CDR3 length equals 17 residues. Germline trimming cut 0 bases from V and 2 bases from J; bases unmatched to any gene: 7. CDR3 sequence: CASSQSKAGGPQETQYF. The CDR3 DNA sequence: TGCGCCAGCAGTCAATCGAAAGCGGGGGGCCCTCAAGAGACCCAGTACTTC.

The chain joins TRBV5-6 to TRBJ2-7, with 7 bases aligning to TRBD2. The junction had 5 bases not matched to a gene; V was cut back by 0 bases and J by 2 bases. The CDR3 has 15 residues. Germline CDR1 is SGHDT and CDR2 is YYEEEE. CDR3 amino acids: CASSLGMGLTYEQYF. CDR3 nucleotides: TGTGCCAGCAGCTTGGGCATGGGACTAACCTACGAGCAGTACTTC.

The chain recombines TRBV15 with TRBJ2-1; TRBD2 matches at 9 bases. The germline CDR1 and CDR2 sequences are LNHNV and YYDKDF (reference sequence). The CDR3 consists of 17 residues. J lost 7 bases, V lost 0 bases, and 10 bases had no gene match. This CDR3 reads CATSRDRAGGYRNEQFF. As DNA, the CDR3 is TGTGCCACCAGCAGAGATAGGGCGGGAGGGTATCGAAATGAGCAGTTCTTC.

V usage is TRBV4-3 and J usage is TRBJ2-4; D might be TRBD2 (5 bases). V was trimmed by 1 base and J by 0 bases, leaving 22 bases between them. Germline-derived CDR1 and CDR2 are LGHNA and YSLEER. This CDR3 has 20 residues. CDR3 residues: CASSQVPPEVSGLAKNIQYF. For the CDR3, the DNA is TGCGCCAGCAGCCAAGTCCCACCTGAAGTGTCGGGATTAGCCAAAAACATTCAGTACTTC.

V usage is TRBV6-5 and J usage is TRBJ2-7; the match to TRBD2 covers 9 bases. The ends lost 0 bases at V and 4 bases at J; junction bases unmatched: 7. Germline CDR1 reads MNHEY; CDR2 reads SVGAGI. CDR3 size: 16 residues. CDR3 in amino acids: CASSYSILAGGYEQYF. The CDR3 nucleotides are TGTGCCAGCAGTTACTCGATACTAGCGGGTGGTTACGAGCAGTACTTC.

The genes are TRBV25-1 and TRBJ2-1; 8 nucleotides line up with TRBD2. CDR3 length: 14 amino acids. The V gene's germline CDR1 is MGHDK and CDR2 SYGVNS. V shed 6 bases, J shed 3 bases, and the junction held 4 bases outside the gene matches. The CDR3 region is CASRRGGDYNEQFF. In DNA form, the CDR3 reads TGTGCCAGCAGACGGGGGGGCGACTACAATGAGCAGTTCTTC.

Here the CDR3 reads CASSHPGGLRTEAFF. DNA of the CDR3: TGTGCCAGCAGCCACCCAGGGGGCCTCCGGACTGAAGCTTTCTTT. The chain joins TRBV7-6 to TRBJ1-1; 8 nucleotides align to TRBD1. The CDR3 extends over 15 amino acids. CDR1 is SGHVS, CDR2 FNYEAQ, per germline. Trimming took 5 bases from V and 5 from J; bases not matched to a gene: 10.

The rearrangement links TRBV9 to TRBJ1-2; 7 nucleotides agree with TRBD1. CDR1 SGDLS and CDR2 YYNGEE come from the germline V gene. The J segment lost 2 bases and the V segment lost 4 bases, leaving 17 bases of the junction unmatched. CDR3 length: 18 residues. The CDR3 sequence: CASSPGGRGARGNYGYTF. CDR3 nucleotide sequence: TGTGCCAGCAGCCCAGGGGGGCGTGGGGCCCGGGGAAACTATGGCTACACCTTC. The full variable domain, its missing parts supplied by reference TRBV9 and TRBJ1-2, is DSGVTQTPKHLITATGQRVTLRCSPRSGDLSVYWYQQSLDQGLQFLIQYYNGEERAKGNILERFSAQQFPDLHSELNLSSLELGDSALYFCASSPGGRGARGNYGYTFGSGTRLTVV.

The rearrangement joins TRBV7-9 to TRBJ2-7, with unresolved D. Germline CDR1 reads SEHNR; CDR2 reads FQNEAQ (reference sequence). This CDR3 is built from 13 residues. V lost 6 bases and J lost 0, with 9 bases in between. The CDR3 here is CASSPRSSYEQYF. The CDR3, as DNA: TGTGCCAGCAGTCCACGTAGCTCCTACGAGCAGTACTTC.

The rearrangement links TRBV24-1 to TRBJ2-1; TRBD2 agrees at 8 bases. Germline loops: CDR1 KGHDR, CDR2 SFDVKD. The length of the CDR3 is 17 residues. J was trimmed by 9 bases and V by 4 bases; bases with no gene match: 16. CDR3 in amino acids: CATSDRGLAGGSSEQFF. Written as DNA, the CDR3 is TGTGCCACCAGTGACCGAGGACTAGCCGGAGGATCAAGTGAGCAGTTCTTC.

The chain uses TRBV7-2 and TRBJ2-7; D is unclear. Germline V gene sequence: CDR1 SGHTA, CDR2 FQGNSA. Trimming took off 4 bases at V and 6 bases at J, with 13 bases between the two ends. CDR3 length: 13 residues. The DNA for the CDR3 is TGTGCCAGCAGCTCCCTGTTTGTCTCCGAGCAGTACTTC. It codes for CASSSLFVSEQYF.

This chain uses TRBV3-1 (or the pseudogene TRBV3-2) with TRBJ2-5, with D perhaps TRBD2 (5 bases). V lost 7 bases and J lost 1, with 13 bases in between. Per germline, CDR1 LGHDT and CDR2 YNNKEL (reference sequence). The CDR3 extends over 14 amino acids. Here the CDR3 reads CASTRLGSQETQYF. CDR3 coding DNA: TGTGCCAGCACTAGGTTGGGGAGCCAAGAGACCCAGTACTTC.

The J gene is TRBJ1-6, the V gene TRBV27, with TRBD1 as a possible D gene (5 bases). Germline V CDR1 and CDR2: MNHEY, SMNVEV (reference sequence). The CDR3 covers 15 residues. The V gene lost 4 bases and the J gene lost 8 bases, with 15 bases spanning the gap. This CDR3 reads CASSSRAGRHSPLHF. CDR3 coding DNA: TGTGCCAGCAGTTCTCGCGCAGGGAGGCATTCACCCCTCCACTTT.

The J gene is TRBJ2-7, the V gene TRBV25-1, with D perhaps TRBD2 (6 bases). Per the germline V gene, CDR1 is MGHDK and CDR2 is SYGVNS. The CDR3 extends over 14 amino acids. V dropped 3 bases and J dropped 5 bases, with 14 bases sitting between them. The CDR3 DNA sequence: TGTGCCAGCAGTGAGATTGGGGAGGCTGACGAGCAGTACTTC. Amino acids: CASSEIGEADEQYF.

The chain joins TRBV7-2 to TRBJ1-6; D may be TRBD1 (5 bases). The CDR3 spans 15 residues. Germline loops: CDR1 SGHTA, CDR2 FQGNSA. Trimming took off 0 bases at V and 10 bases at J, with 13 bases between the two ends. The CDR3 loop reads CASSLARVLRSPLHF. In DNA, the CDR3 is TGTGCCAGCAGCTTAGCCAGGGTTCTCAGGTCACCCCTCCACTTT.